What follows is one T cell receptor beta chain and its context. Generated by immunoSEQ multiplex PCR, the TCRdb table keeps only in-frame clones and is missing some. The data contain about 170,000 clones, around 92% of them singletons. Losses at the gene ends were 4 bases for V and 2 bases for J; bases not matched to a gene: 5. The CDR3 runs to 15 residues. In germline, CDR1 is SGDLS, CDR2 YYNGEE. The source of the sample is a study of control samples from healthy donors and cancer patients. This TCR was sampled from a woman between 25 and 40 years old in good health. The chain carries TRBV9 and TRBJ2-3, with TRBD1 matching 9 bases. The specimen was blood. CDR3 sequence: CASSPRTGDTDTQYF. DNA of the CDR3: TGTGCCAGCAGCCCCAGGACAGGGGACACAGATACGCAGTATTTT.